This TCR beta chain was documented in a study of T-cell memory formation after mild COVID-19. Overall study: Each donor largely had its own TCR clusters.

In TCRdb, the 5' RACE reads were re-called with MiXCR into one record per CDR3 protein. The table has roughly 200,000 distinct CDR3 sequences, 7.5% to 10% seen once. The CDR3 extends over 12 amino acids. Germline lookup yields CDR1 SGHRS and CDR2 YFSETQ. Trimming removed 2 bases from V and 9 bases from J, with 9 bases in between. Study observations and caveats: CD4+ bias marked clones expanding day 15 to 37, unlike balanced contracting clones. Most CD4+ clones that shrank were in CM and EM, while CD8+ ones turned up in EMRA.

At least ten counts were recorded for this clonotype. The antigen remains undetermined. The source of this sequence is a young man who had mild COVID-19 (a few samples of this study predate the infection). Cell type and time point are not known. Material: PBMCs or a T cell subset sorted from them (not recorded which). The chain couples TRBV5-1 to TRBJ2-1, with no clear D. CDR3 amino acids: CASSLIGIEQFF. The DNA for the CDR3 is TGCGCCAGCAGCTTAATCGGAATTGAGCAGTTCTTC.